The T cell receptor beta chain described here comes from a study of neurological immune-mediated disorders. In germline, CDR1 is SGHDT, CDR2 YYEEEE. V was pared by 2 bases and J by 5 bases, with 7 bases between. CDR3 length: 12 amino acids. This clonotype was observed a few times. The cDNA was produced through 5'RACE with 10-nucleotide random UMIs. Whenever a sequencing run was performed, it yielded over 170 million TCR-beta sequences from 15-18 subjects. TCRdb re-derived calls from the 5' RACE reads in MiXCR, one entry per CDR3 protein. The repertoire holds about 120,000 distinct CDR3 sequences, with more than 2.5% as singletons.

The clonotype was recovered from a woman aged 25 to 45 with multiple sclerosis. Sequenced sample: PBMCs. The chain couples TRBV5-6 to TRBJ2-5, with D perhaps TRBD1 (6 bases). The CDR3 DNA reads TGTGCCAGCAGCTTACAGGGCGAGACCCAGTACTTC. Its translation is CASSLQGETQYF.